The subject of this entry is one TCR beta chain. The record originates from a study of blood T cells in healthy people across ages. A sample-barcoded 5' primer and a J-beta primer mix were used in a second PCR of roughly 7 to 11 cycles. TCRdb re-called the 5' RACE reads with MiXCR, one entry per CDR3 protein. The table lists about 500,000 distinct CDR3 sequences, 24% of them singletons. V shed 2 bases and J shed 1 base, with 14 bases lying between them. From germline, CDR1 is SGHVS and CDR2 FQNEAQ. The length of the CDR3 is 16 residues. Separately, the same data were catalogued under a study of T cells of mothers and their children. From that paper: T cell clones that were persistent and microchimeric went undetected.

This chain uses TRBV7-8 with TRBJ2-5; D unclear. The sample was blood. The origin of this receptor is a boy aged 5 to 17 in good health. CDR3 coding DNA: TGTGCCAGCAGCTTACTGGCGAGCACAGTCCAAGAGACCCAGTACTTC. It is translated as CASSLLASTVQETQYF.